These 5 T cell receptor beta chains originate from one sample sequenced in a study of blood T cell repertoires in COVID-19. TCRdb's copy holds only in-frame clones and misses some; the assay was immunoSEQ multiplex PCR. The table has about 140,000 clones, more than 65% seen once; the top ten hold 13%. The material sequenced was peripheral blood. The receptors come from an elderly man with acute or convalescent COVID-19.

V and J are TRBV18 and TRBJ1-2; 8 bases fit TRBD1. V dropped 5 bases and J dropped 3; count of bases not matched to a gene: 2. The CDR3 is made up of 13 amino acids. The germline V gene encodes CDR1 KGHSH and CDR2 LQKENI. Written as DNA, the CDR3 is TGTGCCAGCTCATTACAGGGGGACTATGGCTACACCTTC. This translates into CASSLQGDYGYTF.

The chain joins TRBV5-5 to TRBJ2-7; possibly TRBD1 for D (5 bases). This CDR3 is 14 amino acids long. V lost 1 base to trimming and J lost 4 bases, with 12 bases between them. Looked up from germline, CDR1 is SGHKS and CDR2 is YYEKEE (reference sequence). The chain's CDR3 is CASSLFGRVYEQYF. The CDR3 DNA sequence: TGTGCCAGCAGCTTGTTCGGCAGGGTGTACGAGCAGTACTTC. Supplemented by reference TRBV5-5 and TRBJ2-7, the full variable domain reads DAGVTQSPTHLIKTRGQQVTLRCSPISGHKSVSWYQQVLGQGPQFIFQYYEKEERGRGNFPDRFSARQFPNYSSELNVNALLLGDSALYLCASSLFGRVYEQYFGPGTRLTVT.

The DNA for the CDR3 is TGTGCCAGCAGCTCCGGGACTAGCGGCTCCTACGAGCAGTACTTC. This codes for CASSSGTSGSYEQYF. The chain recombines TRBV5-4 with TRBJ2-7, with 11 bases identical to TRBD2. In germline, CDR1 is SGHNT, CDR2 YYREEE (reference sequence). There are 15 residues in the CDR3. Trimming removed 3 bases from V and 0 bases from J; junction bases left unmatched: 2.

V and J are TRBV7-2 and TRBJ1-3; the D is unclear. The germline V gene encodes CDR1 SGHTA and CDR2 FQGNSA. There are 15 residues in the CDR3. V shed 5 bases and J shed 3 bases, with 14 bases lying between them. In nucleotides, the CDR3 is TGTGCCAGCAGCCCCGGGTCCCTAAATGGAAACACCATATATTTT. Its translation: CASSPGSLNGNTIYF.

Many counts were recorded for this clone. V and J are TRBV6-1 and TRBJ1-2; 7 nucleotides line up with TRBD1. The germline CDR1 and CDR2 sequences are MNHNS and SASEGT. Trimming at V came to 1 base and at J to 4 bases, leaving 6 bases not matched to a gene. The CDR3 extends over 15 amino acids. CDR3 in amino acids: CASSEDPGDSYGYTF. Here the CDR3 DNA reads TGTGCCAGCAGTGAAGATCCAGGGGACAGCTATGGCTACACCTTC.